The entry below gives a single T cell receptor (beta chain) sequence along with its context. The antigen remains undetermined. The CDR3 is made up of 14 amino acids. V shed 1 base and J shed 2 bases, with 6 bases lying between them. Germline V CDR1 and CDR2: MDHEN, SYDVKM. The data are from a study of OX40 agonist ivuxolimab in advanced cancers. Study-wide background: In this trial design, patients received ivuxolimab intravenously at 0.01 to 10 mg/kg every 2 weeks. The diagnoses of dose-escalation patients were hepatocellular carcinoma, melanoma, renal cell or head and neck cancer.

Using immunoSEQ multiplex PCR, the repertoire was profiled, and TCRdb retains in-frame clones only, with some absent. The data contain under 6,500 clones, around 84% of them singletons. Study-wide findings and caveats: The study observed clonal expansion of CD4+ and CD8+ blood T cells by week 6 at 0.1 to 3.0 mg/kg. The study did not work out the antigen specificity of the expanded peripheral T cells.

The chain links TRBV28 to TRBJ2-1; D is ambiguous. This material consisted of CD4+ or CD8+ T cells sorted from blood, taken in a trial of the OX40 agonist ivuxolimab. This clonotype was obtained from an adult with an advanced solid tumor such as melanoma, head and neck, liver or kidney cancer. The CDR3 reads CASSLSGTYNEQFF. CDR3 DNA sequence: TGTGCCAGCAGTTTATCGGGTACCTACAATGAGCAGTTCTTC.